The present T cell receptor (beta chain) was sequenced within a study of control samples from healthy donors and cancer patients. The assay was immunoSEQ multiplex PCR, and TCRdb's table has in-frame clones only and misses some. This sample yields under 65,000 clones, of which 91% are seen a single time; about 0.99% belongs to the top ten. V was trimmed by 1 base and J by 0 bases, leaving 10 bases between them. Germline lookup yields CDR1 SGHRS and CDR2 YFSETQ. The CDR3 sequence is 15 residues long. The chain has TRBV5-1 and TRBJ1-2; D is undetermined. The clonotype comes from a man younger than 40 with colorectal cancer. The sequenced material came from PBMCs. The CDR3 region has the DNA TGCGCCAGCAGCTTGTTATACAGTTCTAACTATGGCTACACCTTC. It is translated as CASSLLYSSNYGYTF.